The T cell receptor (beta chain) described here comes from a study of response to subunit inactivated influenza vaccine. Trimming pared 2 bases from V and 2 bases from J, leaving 13 bases between. The germline V gene has CDR1 SGHTA and CDR2 FQGNSA. The CDR3 sequence is 15 residues long. TCRdb fed the RT-PCR reads into MiXCR, producing one record per CDR3 protein. The sample has roughly 570,000 distinct CDR3 sequences; under 15% are singletons. This clonotype showed up just a few times. The antigen is unknown. Study-wide results and caveats: The study's authors posited that every seasonal influenza vaccination enlists few new T cells.

The J gene is TRBJ2-7, the V gene TRBV7-2; TRBD1 is a possible D gene (6 bases). Here the sequenced sample was PBMCs from blood, taken about 40 days after vaccination. The origin of this receptor is a man aged 50-60 years who received an inactivated influenza vaccine. CDR3 loop: CASSLLDRSTYEQYF. CDR3 DNA sequence: TGTGCCAGCAGCTTACTCGACAGGAGCACCTACGAGCAGTACTTC.